The rows below give T cell receptor beta chains drawn from one sample of a study of cytomegalovirus exposure and HLA in healthy donors. Method: immunoSEQ multiplex PCR; TCRdb's copy keeps in-frame clones and lacks some. The sample holds some 110,000 clones, around 74% seen once. Sequenced input: PBMCs. The receptor set was obtained from a woman between 35 and 50 years old in good health and CMV-seropositive. Both conserved end residues are part of each CDR3. The D gene is left open where the match is weak. Expanded clones are given a class, and other clones once, few, many or no size at all.

V: TRBV11-2; J: TRBJ2-3; size: .; D: TRBD2; CDR3: CASSPWTSGTDTQYF; DNA: TGTGCCAGCAGCCCATGGACTAGCGGCACAGATACGCAGTATTTT
V: TRBV5-1; J: TRBJ2-3; size: few; D: .; CDR3: CASSPLALSTDTQYF; DNA: TGCGCCAGCAGTCCTCTAGCGCTCTCCACAGATACGCAGTATTTT
V: TRBV6-1; J: TRBJ2-1; size: .; D: TRBD2; CDR3: CASSLLAGAPNEQFF; DNA: TGTGCCAGCAGCCTACTAGCGGGGGCTCCCAATGAGCAGTTCTTC
V: TRBV7-6; J: TRBJ1-4; size: .; D: .; CDR3: CASSRGSYEKLFF; DNA: TGTGCCAGCAGCCGGGGGAGTTATGAAAAACTGTTTTTT
V: TRBV2; J: TRBJ2-7; size: .; D: .; CDR3: CASTRGRGDLYEQYF; DNA: TGTGCCAGCACGAGAGGCAGGGGGGACCTCTACGAGCAGTACTTC
V: TRBV4-1; J: TRBJ1-1; size: .; D: .; CDR3: CASSQAEGGRTWTEAFF; DNA: TGCGCCAGCAGCCAAGCCGAGGGGGGGAGAACTTGGACTGAAGCTTTCTTT
V: TRBV5-6; J: TRBJ2-1; size: .; D: TRBD2; CDR3: CASSLVSGGPLNEQFF; DNA: TGTGCCAGCAGCTTGGTCAGCGGGGGCCCTCTAAATGAGCAGTTCTTC
V: TRBV11-3; J: TRBJ2-3; size: .; D: .; CDR3: CASSSALASPDTQYF; DNA: TGTGCCAGCAGCTCCGCCCTAGCAAGCCCAGATACGCAGTATTTT
V: TRBV5-1; J: TRBJ2-3; size: .; D: TRBD2; CDR3: CASSRGLAGEIDTQYF; DNA: TGCGCCAGCAGCAGAGGACTAGCGGGAGAGATAGATACGCAGTATTTT
V: TRBV9; J: TRBJ1-3; size: .; D: TRBD1; CDR3: CASSVTGGSGNTIYF; DNA: TGTGCCAGCAGCGTCACAGGGGGCTCTGGAAACACCATATATTTT
V: TRBV20-1; J: TRBJ2-7; size: .; D: .; CDR3: CSATGFYEQYF; DNA: TGCAGTGCTACAGGGTTCTACGAGCAGTACTTC
V: TRBV7-8; J: TRBJ1-1; size: few; D: .; CDR3: CASANLGGNTEAFF; DNA: TGTGCCAGCGCCAATTTAGGCGGCAACACTGAAGCTTTCTTT
V: TRBV7-9; J: TRBJ1-2; size: .; D: .; CDR3: CASSLVTTGYGYTF; DNA: TGTGCCAGCAGCTTAGTTACAACAGGATATGGCTACACCTTC
V: TRBV2; J: TRBJ2-7; size: .; D: TRBD1; CDR3: CASRGTGGVYEQYF; DNA: TGTGCCAGCAGGGGGACAGGGGGCGTGTACGAGCAGTACTTC
V: TRBV5-4; J: TRBJ2-1; size: .; D: .; CDR3: CASSGKEDNEQFF; DNA: TGTGCCAGCAGCGGGAAGGAGGACAATGAGCAGTTCTTC
V: TRBV6-6; J: TRBJ1-2; size: .; D: TRBD1; CDR3: CASSEYRGEVPYGYTF; DNA: TGTGCCAGCAGCGAATACAGGGGAGAAGTCCCTTATGGCTACACCTTC
V: TRBV4-1; J: TRBJ1-5; size: .; D: .; CDR3: CASSQVAPAFGTRDYSNQPQHF; DNA: TGCGCCAGCAGCCAAGTAGCCCCTGCTTTCGGGACAAGAGATTATAGCAATCAGCCCCAGCACTTT
V: TRBV15; J: TRBJ1-1; size: .; D: .; CDR3: CATSRDTRSEAFF; DNA: TGTGCCACCAGCAGAGATACCCGATCCGAGGCTTTCTTT
V: TRBV5-8; J: TRBJ2-6; size: .; D: .; CDR3: CASSLLIVSSGANVLTF; DNA: TGTGCCAGCAGCTTGTTAATTGTGTCCTCTGGGGCCAACGTCCTGACTTTC
V: TRBV18; J: TRBJ1-4; size: .; D: .; CDR3: CASTSRNEKLFF; DNA: TGTGCCAGTACGAGCCGGAATGAAAAACTGTTTTTT
V: TRBV5-1; J: TRBJ2-3; size: .; D: TRBD2; CDR3: CASSTGLAGAVTDTQYF; DNA: TGCGCCAGCAGCACGGGACTAGCGGGGGCGGTCACAGATACGCAGTATTTT
V: TRBV29-1; J: TRBJ2-1; size: .; D: .; CDR3: CSVEGLAYNEQFF; DNA: TGCAGCGTTGAAGGACTAGCCTACAATGAGCAGTTCTTC
V: TRBV25-1; J: TRBJ1-5; size: .; D: .; CDR3: CASSELGTPKGVQPQHF; DNA: TGTGCCAGCAGTGAGTTAGGGACACCAAAAGGGGTTCAGCCCCAGCATTTT
V: TRBV5-5; J: TRBJ2-1; size: .; D: TRBD1; CDR3: CASISRDRAYNEQFF; DNA: TGTGCCAGCATCTCCCGGGACAGGGCCTACAATGAGCAGTTCTTC
V: TRBV7-9; J: TRBJ1-5; size: once; D: .; CDR3: CASRQKPGPRGDQPQHF; DNA: TGTGCCAGCAGACAGAAACCGGGACCCCGGGGGGATCAGCCCCAGCATTTT
V: TRBV11-3; J: TRBJ1-1; size: few; D: .; CDR3: CASSVGGLNTEAFF; DNA: TGTGCCAGCAGCGTGGGGGGTTTGAACACTGAAGCTTTCTTT
V: TRBV5-4; J: TRBJ2-7; size: .; D: TRBD1; CDR3: CASSLTRGSSYEQYF; DNA: TGTGCCAGCAGCTTGACCAGGGGGTCGTCCTACGAGCAGTACTTC
V: TRBV5-1; J: TRBJ1-3; size: .; D: .; CDR3: CASSLGTTPDRGNTIYF; DNA: TGCGCCAGCAGCTTGGGAACAACGCCTGACAGGGGAAACACCATATATTTT
V: TRBV5-1; J: TRBJ2-5; size: .; D: .; CDR3: CASSLGGGVETQYF; DNA: TGCGCCAGCAGCTTGGGGGGAGGTGTGGAGACCCAGTACTTC
V: TRBV11-3; J: TRBJ1-2; size: .; D: .; CDR3: CASSLQGSYGYTF; DNA: TGTGCCAGCAGCTTACAGGGGAGCTATGGCTACACCTTC
V: TRBV2; J: TRBJ1-5; size: once; D: TRBD1; CDR3: CASVPGGGQPQHF; DNA: TGTGCCAGCGTGCCAGGGGGCGGTCAGCCCCAGCATTTT
V: TRBV5-1; J: TRBJ2-1; size: .; D: TRBD2; CDR3: CASIAGGGYNEQFF; DNA: TGCGCCAGCATAGCGGGAGGGGGATACAATGAGCAGTTCTTC
V: TRBV29-1; J: TRBJ2-1; size: .; D: TRBD1; CDR3: CSATTGGNEQFF; DNA: TGCAGCGCCACGACAGGGGGCAATGAGCAGTTCTTC
V: TRBV2; J: TRBJ2-1; size: once; D: .; CDR3: CASRATVNEQFF; DNA: TGTGCCAGCAGGGCGACAGTGAATGAGCAGTTCTTC
V: TRBV7-2; J: TRBJ1-6; size: .; D: .; CDR3: CASRDNRNPPLHF; DNA: TGTGCCAGCAGAGATAACAGGAATCCACCCCTCCACTTT
V: TRBV2; J: TRBJ2-3; size: .; D: TRBD1; CDR3: CASSNDRADTDTQYF; DNA: TGTGCCAGCAGTAACGACAGGGCTGACACAGATACGCAGTATTTT
V: TRBV6-5; J: TRBJ1-4; size: .; D: .; CDR3: CASSYVRRQNEKLFF; DNA: TGTGCCAGCAGTTACGTTAGGAGACAGAATGAAAAACTGTTTTTT
V: TRBV7-9; J: TRBJ2-5; size: .; D: .; CDR3: CASSLSPGEETQYF; DNA: TGTGCCAGCAGCTTATCACCGGGGGAGGAGACCCAGTACTTC
V: TRBV18; J: TRBJ2-7; size: .; D: .; CDR3: CASSPRGGSEQYF; DNA: TGTGCCAGCTCACCACGTGGGGGGTCCGAGCAGTACTTC
V: TRBV27; J: TRBJ2-1; size: .; D: TRBD2; CDR3: CASSHGTSGGSSYNEQFF; DNA: TGTGCCAGCAGCCATGGGACTAGCGGTGGGAGCTCCTACAATGAGCAGTTCTTC
V: TRBV6-6; J: TRBJ2-3; size: .; D: TRBD1; CDR3: CASSYGTGSSTDTQYF; DNA: TGTGCCAGCAGCTACGGGACAGGGAGTAGCACAGATACGCAGTATTTT
V: TRBV28; J: TRBJ1-4; size: .; D: .; CDR3: CASSSPGGGEKLFF; DNA: TGTGCCAGCAGTTCCCCGGGGGGGGGCGAGAAACTGTTTTTT
V: TRBV19; J: TRBJ2-3; size: .; D: .; CDR3: CASRGGMWSTDTQYF; DNA: TGTGCCAGTAGGGGCGGGATGTGGAGCACAGATACGCAGTATTTT
V: TRBV5-1; J: TRBJ2-5; size: .; D: TRBD1; CDR3: CASSLGQGPAETQYF; DNA: TGCGCCAGCAGCTTGGGACAGGGACCAGCAGAGACCCAGTACTTC
V: TRBV5-1; J: TRBJ1-2; size: .; D: .; CDR3: CASSLASSYGYTF; DNA: TGCGCCAGCAGCTTGGCCAGTTCGTATGGCTACACCTTC
V: TRBV6-1; J: TRBJ1-5; size: .; D: TRBD1; CDR3: CRGEGASNQPQHF; DNA: TGCAGGGGAGAGGGGGCGAGCAATCAGCCCCAGCATTTT
V: TRBV5-4; J: TRBJ1-2; size: .; D: TRBD1; CDR3: CASSLDPGQGAGYTF; DNA: TGTGCCAGCAGCTTGGACCCGGGACAGGGGGCGGGCTACACCTTC
V: TRBV6-6; J: TRBJ2-7; size: .; D: .; CDR3: CASSYSQGSRNEQYF; DNA: TGTGCCAGCAGTTATTCGCAGGGCAGTAGAAACGAGCAGTACTTC
V: TRBV18; J: TRBJ1-4; size: once; D: TRBD1; CDR3: CASSPRQGSNEKLFF; DNA: TGTGCCAGCTCACCCAGACAGGGGAGCAATGAAAAACTGTTTTTT
V: TRBV5-1; J: TRBJ2-6; size: .; D: .; CDR3: CASSLALDSPLRGANVLTF; DNA: TGCGCCAGCAGCTTGGCCCTTGACAGCCCTCTGAGAGGGGCCAACGTCCTGACTTTC
V: TRBV10-3; J: TRBJ1-5; size: few; D: .; CDR3: CAISVSYSNQPQHF; DNA: TGTGCCATCAGTGTCTCCTATAGCAATCAGCCCCAGCATTTT
V: TRBV5-1; J: TRBJ1-1; size: .; D: TRBD1; CDR3: CAGTRNRGGQGVAKAFF; DNA: TGCGCCGGCACCCGAAATAGGGGTGGACAGGGGGTTGCAAAAGCTTTCTTT
V: TRBV5-1; J: TRBJ2-3; size: .; D: .; CDR3: CASSLVQGGGTDTQYF; DNA: TGCGCCAGCAGCTTGGTGCAGGGCGGGGGCACAGATACGCAGTATTTT
V: TRBV15; J: TRBJ2-3; size: .; D: TRBD2; CDR3: CATSRPSYLLAGAWGTDTQYF; DNA: TGTGCCACCAGCAGGCCCTCCTATTTACTAGCGGGAGCCTGGGGAACAGATACGCAGTATTTT
V: TRBV7-2; J: TRBJ2-5; size: .; D: .; CDR3: CASSLGGGGGETQYF; DNA: TGTGCCAGCAGCTTAGGTGGCGGGGGCGGAGAGACCCAGTACTTC